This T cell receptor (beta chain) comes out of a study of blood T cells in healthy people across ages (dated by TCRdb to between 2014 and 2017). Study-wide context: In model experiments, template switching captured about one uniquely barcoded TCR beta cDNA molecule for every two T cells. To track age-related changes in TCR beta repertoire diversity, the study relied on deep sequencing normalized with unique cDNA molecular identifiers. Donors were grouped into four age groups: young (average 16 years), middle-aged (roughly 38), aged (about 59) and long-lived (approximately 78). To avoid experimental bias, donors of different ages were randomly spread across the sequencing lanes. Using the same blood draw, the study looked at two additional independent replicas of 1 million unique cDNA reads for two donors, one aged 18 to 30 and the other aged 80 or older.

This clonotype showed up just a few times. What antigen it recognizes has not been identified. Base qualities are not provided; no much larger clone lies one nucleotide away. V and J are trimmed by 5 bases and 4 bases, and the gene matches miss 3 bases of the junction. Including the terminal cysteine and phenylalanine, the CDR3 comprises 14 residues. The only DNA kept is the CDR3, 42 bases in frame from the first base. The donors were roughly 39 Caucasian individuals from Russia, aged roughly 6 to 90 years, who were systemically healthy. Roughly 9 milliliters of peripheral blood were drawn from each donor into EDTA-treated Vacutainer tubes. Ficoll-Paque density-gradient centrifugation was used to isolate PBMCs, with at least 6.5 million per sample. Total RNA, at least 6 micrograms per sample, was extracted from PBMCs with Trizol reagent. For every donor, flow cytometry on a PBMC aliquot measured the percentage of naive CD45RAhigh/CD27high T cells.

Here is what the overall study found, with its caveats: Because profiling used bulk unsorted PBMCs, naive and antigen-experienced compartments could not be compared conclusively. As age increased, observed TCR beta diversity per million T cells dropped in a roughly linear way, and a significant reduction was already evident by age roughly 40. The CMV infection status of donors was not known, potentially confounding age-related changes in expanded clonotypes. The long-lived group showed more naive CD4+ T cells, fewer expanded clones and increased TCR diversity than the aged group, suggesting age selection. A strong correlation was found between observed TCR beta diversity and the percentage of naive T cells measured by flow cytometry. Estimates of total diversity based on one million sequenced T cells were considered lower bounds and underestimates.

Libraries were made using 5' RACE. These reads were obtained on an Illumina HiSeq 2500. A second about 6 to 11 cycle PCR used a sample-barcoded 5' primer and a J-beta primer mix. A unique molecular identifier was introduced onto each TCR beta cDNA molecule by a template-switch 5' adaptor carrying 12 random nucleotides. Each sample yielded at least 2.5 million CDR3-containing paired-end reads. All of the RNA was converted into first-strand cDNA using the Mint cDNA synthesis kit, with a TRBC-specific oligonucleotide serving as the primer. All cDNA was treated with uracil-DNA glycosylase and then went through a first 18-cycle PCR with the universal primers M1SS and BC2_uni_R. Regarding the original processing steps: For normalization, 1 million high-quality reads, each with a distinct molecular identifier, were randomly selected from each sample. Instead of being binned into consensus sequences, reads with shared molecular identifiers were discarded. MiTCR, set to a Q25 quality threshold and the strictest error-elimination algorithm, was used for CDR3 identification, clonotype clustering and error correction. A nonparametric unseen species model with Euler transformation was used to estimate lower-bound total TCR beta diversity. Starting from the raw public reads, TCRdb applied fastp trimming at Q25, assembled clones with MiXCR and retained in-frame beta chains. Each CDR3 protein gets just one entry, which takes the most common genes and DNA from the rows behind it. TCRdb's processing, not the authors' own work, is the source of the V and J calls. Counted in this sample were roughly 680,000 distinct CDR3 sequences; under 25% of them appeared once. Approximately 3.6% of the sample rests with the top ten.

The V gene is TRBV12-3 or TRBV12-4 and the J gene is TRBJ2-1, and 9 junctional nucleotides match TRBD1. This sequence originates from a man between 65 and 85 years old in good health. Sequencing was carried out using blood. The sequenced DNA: TGTGCCAGCAGTATCGGGACAGGGTACAATGAGCAGTTCTTC. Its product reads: CASSIGTGYNEQFF.